This is a list of T cell receptor beta chains from one sample in a study of blood T cell repertoires in COVID-19. The method was immunoSEQ multiplex PCR; TCRdb's version includes in-frame clones alone and lacks a portion of them. The sample contains around 88,000 clones, roughly 90% of which appear only once. What was sequenced was peripheral blood. The receptor set was obtained from a woman at least 80 years old with acute or convalescent COVID-19. Both conserved end residues are part of each CDR3. D genes are given only for firm matches. Expanded clones are given a class, and other clones once, few, many or no size at all.

d_call: .
v_call: TRBV10-1
clone_size: .
j_call: TRBJ2-7
cdr3_aa: CASSEKKGSYEQYF
cdr3_nt: TGCGCCAGCAGTGAAAAGAAGGGGTCCTACGAGCAGTACTTC

d_call: TRBD2
v_call: TRBV15
clone_size: .
j_call: TRBJ2-1
cdr3_aa: CATKAGIGGVYNEQFF
cdr3_nt: TGTGCCACCAAGGCAGGGATTGGGGGGGTATACAATGAGCAGTTCTTC

d_call: TRBD1
v_call: TRBV7-2
clone_size: .
j_call: TRBJ2-1
cdr3_aa: CASSRTGLEQFF
cdr3_nt: TGTGCCAGCAGCCGGACAGGGCTTGAGCAGTTCTTC

d_call: TRBD1
v_call: TRBV9
clone_size: .
j_call: TRBJ1-2
cdr3_aa: CASSVGTDYGYTF
cdr3_nt: TGTGCCAGCAGCGTCGGGACAGACTATGGCTACACCTTC

d_call: .
v_call: TRBV28
clone_size: once
j_call: TRBJ2-7
cdr3_aa: CASSLSREQYF
cdr3_nt: TGTGCCAGCAGTTTGTCGCGTGAGCAGTACTTC

d_call: .
v_call: TRBV20-1
clone_size: .
j_call: TRBJ2-1
cdr3_aa: CSVRSSHEQFF
cdr3_nt: TGCAGTGTCCGGAGTTCCCATGAGCAGTTCTTC

d_call: .
v_call: TRBV6-2/TRBV6-3
clone_size: .
j_call: TRBJ1-1
cdr3_aa: CASSTDGGVDTEAFF
cdr3_nt: TGTGCCAGCAGCACCGACGGGGGGGTCGACACTGAAGCTTTCTTT

d_call: .
v_call: TRBV18
clone_size: .
j_call: TRBJ2-7
cdr3_aa: CASSPRWSSYEQYF
cdr3_nt: TGTGCCAGCTCACCTAGGTGGAGCTCCTACGAGCAGTACTTC

d_call: .
v_call: TRBV2
clone_size: .
j_call: TRBJ2-4
cdr3_aa: CASSPRIAENIQYF
cdr3_nt: TGTGCCAGCAGTCCGAGGATAGCGGAAAACATTCAGTACTTC

d_call: TRBD1
v_call: TRBV5-6
clone_size: .
j_call: TRBJ2-7
cdr3_aa: CASSPWDRAGEQYF
cdr3_nt: TGTGCCAGCAGCCCCTGGGACAGGGCGGGCGAGCAGTACTTC

d_call: TRBD1
v_call: TRBV5-1
clone_size: .
j_call: TRBJ1-6
cdr3_aa: CASSLVGGPSSPLHF
cdr3_nt: TGCGCCAGCAGCTTGGTAGGGGGCCCTAGTTCACCCCTCCACTTT

d_call: .
v_call: TRBV12-3/TRBV12-4
clone_size: .
j_call: TRBJ1-1
cdr3_aa: CASSSQGLHEAFF
cdr3_nt: TGTGCCAGCAGTTCTCAGGGCCTCCATGAAGCTTTCTTT

d_call: TRBD2
v_call: TRBV6-5
clone_size: .
j_call: TRBJ2-7
cdr3_aa: CASLGLAGEQYF
cdr3_nt: TGTGCCAGCCTGGGGCTAGCGGGCGAGCAGTACTTC

d_call: TRBD1
v_call: TRBV5-1
clone_size: few
j_call: TRBJ2-5
cdr3_aa: CASSYRGLQETQYF
cdr3_nt: TGCGCCAGCAGTTACAGGGGGCTTCAAGAGACCCAGTACTTC

d_call: .
v_call: TRBV3-1/TRBV3-2
clone_size: .
j_call: TRBJ1-2
cdr3_aa: CASSQGTGDLGYGYTF
cdr3_nt: TGTGCCAGCAGCCAGGGTACAGGAGACCTCGGCTATGGCTACACCTTC

d_call: .
v_call: TRBV4-3
clone_size: .
j_call: TRBJ1-5
cdr3_aa: CASSYTLEGAQPQHF
cdr3_nt: TGCGCCAGCAGCTACACACTAGAGGGAGCTCAGCCCCAGCATTTT

d_call: TRBD1
v_call: TRBV5-6
clone_size: .
j_call: TRBJ2-7
cdr3_aa: CASSPLFLGQDFYEQYF
cdr3_nt: TGTGCCAGCAGCCCCCTGTTCCTGGGACAGGACTTCTACGAGCAGTACTTC

d_call: TRBD2
v_call: TRBV27
clone_size: .
j_call: TRBJ2-2
cdr3_aa: CASSPPPSGIAGELFF
cdr3_nt: TGTGCCAGCAGTCCCCCGCCGAGCGGGATAGCCGGGGAGCTGTTTTTT

d_call: TRBD1
v_call: TRBV28
clone_size: .
j_call: TRBJ1-2
cdr3_aa: CASKRDRVTGYTF
cdr3_nt: TGTGCCAGCAAACGGGACAGGGTGACGGGCTACACCTTC

d_call: TRBD2
v_call: TRBV28
clone_size: .
j_call: TRBJ2-5
cdr3_aa: CASSLYGLAETQYF
cdr3_nt: TGTGCCAGCAGTTTATATGGACTAGCGGAGACCCAGTACTTC

d_call: TRBD1
v_call: TRBV7-2
clone_size: .
j_call: TRBJ2-5
cdr3_aa: CASSRDRVETQYF
cdr3_nt: TGTGCCAGCAGCAGGGACAGGGTCGAGACCCAGTACTTC

d_call: TRBD1
v_call: TRBV16
clone_size: .
j_call: TRBJ2-7
cdr3_aa: CASSPGTVNSYEQYF
cdr3_nt: TGTGCCAGCAGTCCCGGGACAGTGAATTCCTACGAGCAGTACTTC

d_call: TRBD1
v_call: TRBV6-2/TRBV6-3
clone_size: .
j_call: TRBJ1-5
cdr3_aa: CASSYPGGAGNQPQHF
cdr3_nt: TGTGCCAGCAGTTACCCAGGGGGCGCGGGCAATCAGCCCCAGCATTTT

d_call: TRBD1
v_call: TRBV10-3
clone_size: .
j_call: TRBJ2-7
cdr3_aa: CAISERDRDYEQYF
cdr3_nt: TGTGCCATCAGTGAAAGGGACAGAGACTACGAGCAGTACTTC

d_call: TRBD2
v_call: TRBV7-2
clone_size: .
j_call: TRBJ2-7
cdr3_aa: CASSPGGWGEQYF
cdr3_nt: TGTGCCAGCAGCCCCGGGGGGTGGGGCGAGCAGTACTTC

d_call: .
v_call: TRBV7-2
clone_size: .
j_call: TRBJ1-4
cdr3_aa: CASSLVSGEKLFF
cdr3_nt: TGTGCCAGCAGCTTAGTATCAGGGGAAAAACTGTTTTTT

d_call: .
v_call: TRBV14
clone_size: .
j_call: TRBJ1-6
cdr3_aa: CASSQVTGGTRNSPLHF
cdr3_nt: TGTGCCAGCAGCCAAGTGACGGGGGGGACAAGGAATTCACCCCTCCACTTT

d_call: .
v_call: TRBV2
clone_size: once
j_call: TRBJ1-2
cdr3_aa: CASSEGRPQGGYTF
cdr3_nt: TGTGCCAGCAGTGAAGGGCGGCCCCAGGGCGGCTACACCTTC

d_call: .
v_call: TRBV19
clone_size: .
j_call: TRBJ1-2
cdr3_aa: CASSMSLYGYTF
cdr3_nt: TGTGCCAGTAGTATGTCCCTCTATGGCTACACCTTC

d_call: TRBD2
v_call: TRBV5-1
clone_size: .
j_call: TRBJ2-1
cdr3_aa: CASSRTSGNNEQFF
cdr3_nt: TGCGCCAGCAGCAGGACTAGCGGAAACAATGAGCAGTTCTTC

d_call: .
v_call: TRBV7-2
clone_size: .
j_call: TRBJ2-7
cdr3_aa: CASSFVAYEQYF
cdr3_nt: TGTGCCAGCAGCTTCGTGGCTTACGAGCAGTACTTC

d_call: .
v_call: TRBV28
clone_size: .
j_call: TRBJ2-3
cdr3_aa: CASSFPAGAGTDTQYF
cdr3_nt: TGTGCCAGCAGTTTTCCCGCGGGGGCGGGCACAGATACGCAGTATTTT

d_call: .
v_call: TRBV7-9
clone_size: .
j_call: TRBJ1-2
cdr3_aa: CASSSTGNYGYTF
cdr3_nt: TGTGCCAGCAGCTCGACGGGAAACTATGGCTACACCTTC

d_call: TRBD2
v_call: TRBV27
clone_size: .
j_call: TRBJ2-1
cdr3_aa: CASSSRLAGRGEQFF
cdr3_nt: TGTGCCAGCAGTTCTAGACTAGCGGGTAGGGGTGAGCAGTTCTTC

d_call: TRBD1
v_call: TRBV5-1
clone_size: .
j_call: TRBJ2-5
cdr3_aa: CASSWGTAQETQYF
cdr3_nt: TGCGCCAGCAGCTGGGGGACAGCTCAAGAGACCCAGTACTTC

d_call: .
v_call: TRBV11-2
clone_size: .
j_call: TRBJ1-1
cdr3_aa: CASSFRVGNTEAFF
cdr3_nt: TGTGCCAGCAGCTTCAGGGTGGGGAACACTGAAGCTTTCTTT

d_call: .
v_call: TRBV12-3/TRBV12-4
clone_size: .
j_call: TRBJ1-3
cdr3_aa: CASAIAMGNTIYF
cdr3_nt: TGTGCCAGCGCCATAGCCATGGGAAACACCATATATTTT

d_call: TRBD1
v_call: TRBV5-1
clone_size: once
j_call: TRBJ2-5
cdr3_aa: CASSLGGQGYSQETQYF
cdr3_nt: TGCGCCAGCAGCTTGGGGGGACAGGGGTACTCCCAAGAGACCCAGTACTTC

d_call: .
v_call: TRBV14
clone_size: .
j_call: TRBJ2-2
cdr3_aa: CASSQGWPNTGELFF
cdr3_nt: TGTGCCAGCAGCCAAGGATGGCCAAACACCGGGGAGCTGTTTTTT

d_call: TRBD2
v_call: TRBV5-4
clone_size: .
j_call: TRBJ2-7
cdr3_aa: CASSFGLAGAWKEQYF
cdr3_nt: TGTGCCAGCAGCTTCGGACTAGCGGGAGCCTGGAAAGAGCAGTACTTC

d_call: .
v_call: TRBV7-2
clone_size: .
j_call: TRBJ1-5
cdr3_aa: CASSLRGFGNQPQHF
cdr3_nt: TGTGCCAGCAGCTTAAGAGGGTTTGGCAATCAGCCCCAGCATTTT